This T cell receptor beta chain originates from a study of identical twins. TCRdb called the 5' RACE reads again in MiXCR, with one record for every CDR3 protein. Of 400,000 to 500,000 distinct CDR3 sequences in the sample, about 18% were seen once. Material: naive T cells sorted from blood. This TCR was recovered from a man in his fifties or sixties in good health.

The CDR3 is CASSALDSVGNTIYF. The CDR3 DNA reads TGTGCCAGCAGTGCCTTGGACTCTGTTGGAAACACCATATATTTT. The chain recombines TRBV13 with TRBJ1-3; D gene unclear. V lost 6 bases to trimming and J lost 3 bases, with 15 bases between them. The CDR3 is 15 residues long. CDR1 and CDR2 from the germline V gene are PRHDT and FYEKMQ (reference sequence).